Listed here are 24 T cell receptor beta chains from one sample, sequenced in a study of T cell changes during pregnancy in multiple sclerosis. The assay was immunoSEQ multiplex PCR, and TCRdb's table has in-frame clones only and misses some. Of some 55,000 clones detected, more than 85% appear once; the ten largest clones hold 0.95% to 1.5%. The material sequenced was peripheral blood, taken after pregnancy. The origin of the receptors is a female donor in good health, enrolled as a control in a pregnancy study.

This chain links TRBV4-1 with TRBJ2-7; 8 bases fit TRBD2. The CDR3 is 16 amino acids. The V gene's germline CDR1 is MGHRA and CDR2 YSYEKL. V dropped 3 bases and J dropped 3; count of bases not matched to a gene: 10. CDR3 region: CASSQVGFGGDYEQYF. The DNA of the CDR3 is TGCGCCAGCAGCCAGGTGGGATTCGGGGGGGACTACGAGCAGTACTTC.

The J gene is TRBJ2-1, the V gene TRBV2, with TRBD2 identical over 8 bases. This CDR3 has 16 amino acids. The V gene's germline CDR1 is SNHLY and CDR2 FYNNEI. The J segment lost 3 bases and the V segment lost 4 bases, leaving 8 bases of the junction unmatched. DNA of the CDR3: TGTGCCAGCAGTGTGGGGTCGGGACTAGACTACAATGAGCAGTTCTTC. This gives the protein CASSVGSGLDYNEQFF. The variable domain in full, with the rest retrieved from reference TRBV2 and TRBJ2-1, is EPEVTQTPSHQVTQMGQEVILRCVPISNHLYFYWYRQILGQKVEFLVSFYNNEISEKSEIFDDQFSVERPDGSNFTLKIRSTKLEDSAMYFCASSVGSGLDYNEQFFGPGTRLTVL.

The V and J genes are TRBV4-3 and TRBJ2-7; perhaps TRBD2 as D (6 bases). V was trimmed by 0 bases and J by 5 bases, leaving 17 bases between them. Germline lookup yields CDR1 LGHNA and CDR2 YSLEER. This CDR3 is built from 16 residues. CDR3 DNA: TGCGCCAGCAGCCAAGAGTCTGGGGGACTCCTGAACGAGCAGTACTTC. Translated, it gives CASSQESGGLLNEQYF.

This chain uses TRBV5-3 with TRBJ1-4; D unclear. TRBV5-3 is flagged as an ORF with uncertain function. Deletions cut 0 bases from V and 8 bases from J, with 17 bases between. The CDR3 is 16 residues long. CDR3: CARSLDQQPEEEKLFF. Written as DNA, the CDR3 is TGTGCCAGAAGCTTGGATCAACAGCCCGAAGAGGAAAAACTGTTTTTT.

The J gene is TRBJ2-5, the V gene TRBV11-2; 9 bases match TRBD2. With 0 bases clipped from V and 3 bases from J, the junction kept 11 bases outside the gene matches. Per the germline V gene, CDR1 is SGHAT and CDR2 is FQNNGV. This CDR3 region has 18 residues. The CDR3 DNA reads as TGTGCCAGCAGCTTAGATATCTCGGCTAGCGGGACGAAAGAGACCCAGTACTTC. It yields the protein CASSLDISASGTKETQYF.

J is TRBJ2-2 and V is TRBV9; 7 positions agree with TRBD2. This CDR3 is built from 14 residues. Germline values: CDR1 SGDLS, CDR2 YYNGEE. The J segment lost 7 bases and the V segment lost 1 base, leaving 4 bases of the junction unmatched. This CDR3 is CASSVRLAYGELFF. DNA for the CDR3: TGTGCCAGCAGCGTAAGACTAGCTTACGGGGAGCTGTTTTTT.

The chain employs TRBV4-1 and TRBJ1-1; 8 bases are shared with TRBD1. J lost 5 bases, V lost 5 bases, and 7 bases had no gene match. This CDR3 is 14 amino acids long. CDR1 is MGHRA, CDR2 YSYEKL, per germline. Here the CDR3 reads CASSDRGGITEAFF. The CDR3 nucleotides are TGCGCCAGCAGCGACAGGGGTGGAATTACTGAAGCTTTCTTT.

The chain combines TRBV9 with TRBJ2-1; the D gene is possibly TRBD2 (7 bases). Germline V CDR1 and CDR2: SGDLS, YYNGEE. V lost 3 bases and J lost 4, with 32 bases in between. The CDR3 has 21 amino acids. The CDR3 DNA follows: TGTGCCAGCAGCGGCGGAGGGGGGGCTAGCGGACTATCGTACAAGTACAATGAGCAGTTCTTC. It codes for CASSGGGGASGLSYKYNEQFF.

The chain's CDR3 is CAISESNSGGITDTQYF. The CDR3 DNA is TGTGCCATCAGTGAGTCGAATAGCGGGGGGATTACAGATACGCAGTATTTT. This chain links TRBV10-3 with TRBJ2-3; 10 nucleotides line up with TRBD2. V was pared by 0 bases and J by 3 bases, with 6 bases of the junction left unmatched. CDR1 and CDR2 from the germline V gene are ENHRY and SYGVKD. The CDR3 is 17 residues long.

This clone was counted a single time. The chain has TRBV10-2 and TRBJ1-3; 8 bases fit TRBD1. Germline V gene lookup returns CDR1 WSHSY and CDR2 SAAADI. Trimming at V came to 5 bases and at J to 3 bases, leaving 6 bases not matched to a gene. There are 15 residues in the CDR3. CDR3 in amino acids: CASSPTGTGGNTIYF. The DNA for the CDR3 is TGCGCCAGCAGTCCCACCGGGACAGGTGGAAACACCATATATTTT.

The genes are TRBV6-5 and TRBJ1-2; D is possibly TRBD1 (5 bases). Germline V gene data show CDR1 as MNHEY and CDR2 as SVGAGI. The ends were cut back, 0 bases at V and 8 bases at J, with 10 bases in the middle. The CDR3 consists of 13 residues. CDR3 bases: TGTGCCAGCAGTTACTCCAGGGTTGGAGGCTACACCTTC. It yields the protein CASSYSRVGGYTF.

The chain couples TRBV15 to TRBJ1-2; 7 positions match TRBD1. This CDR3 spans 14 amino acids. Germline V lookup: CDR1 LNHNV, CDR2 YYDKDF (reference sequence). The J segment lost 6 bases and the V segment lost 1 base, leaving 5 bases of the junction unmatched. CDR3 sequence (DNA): TGTGCCACCAGCAGAGGGGACAGTACGGATGGCTACACCTTC. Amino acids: CATSRGDSTDGYTF.

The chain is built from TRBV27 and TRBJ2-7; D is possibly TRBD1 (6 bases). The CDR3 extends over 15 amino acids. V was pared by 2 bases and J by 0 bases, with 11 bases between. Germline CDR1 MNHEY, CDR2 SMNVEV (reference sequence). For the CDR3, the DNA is TGTGCCAGCAGTTTAAGAGGGGGAAGCTCCTACGAGCAGTACTTC. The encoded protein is CASSLRGGSSYEQYF.

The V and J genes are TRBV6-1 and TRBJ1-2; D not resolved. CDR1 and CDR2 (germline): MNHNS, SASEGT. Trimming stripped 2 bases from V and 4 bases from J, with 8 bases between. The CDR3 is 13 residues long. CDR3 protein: CASSEWAGYGYTF. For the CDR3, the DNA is TGTGCCAGCAGTGAATGGGCAGGCTATGGCTACACCTTC.

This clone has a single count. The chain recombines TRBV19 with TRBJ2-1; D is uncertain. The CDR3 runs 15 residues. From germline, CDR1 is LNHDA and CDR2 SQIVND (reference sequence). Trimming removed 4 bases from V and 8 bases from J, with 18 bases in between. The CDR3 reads CASSTRGWASHEQFF. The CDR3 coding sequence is TGTGCCAGTAGTACCCGTGGCTGGGCCAGCCATGAGCAGTTCTTC.

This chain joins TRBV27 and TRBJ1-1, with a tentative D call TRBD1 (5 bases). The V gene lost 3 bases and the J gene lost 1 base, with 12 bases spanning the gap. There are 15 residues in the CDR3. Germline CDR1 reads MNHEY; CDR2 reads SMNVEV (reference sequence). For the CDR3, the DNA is TGTGCCAGCAGTTTTCGGAGCGGGGCGAACACTGAAGCTTTCTTT. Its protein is CASSFRSGANTEAFF.

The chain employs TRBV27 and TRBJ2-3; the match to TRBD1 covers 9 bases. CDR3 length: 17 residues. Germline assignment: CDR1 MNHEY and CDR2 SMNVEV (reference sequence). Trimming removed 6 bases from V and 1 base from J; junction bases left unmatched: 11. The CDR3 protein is CASSPLQGAPGTDTQYF. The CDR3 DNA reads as TGTGCCAGCAGCCCCCTACAGGGGGCGCCGGGCACAGATACGCAGTATTTT.

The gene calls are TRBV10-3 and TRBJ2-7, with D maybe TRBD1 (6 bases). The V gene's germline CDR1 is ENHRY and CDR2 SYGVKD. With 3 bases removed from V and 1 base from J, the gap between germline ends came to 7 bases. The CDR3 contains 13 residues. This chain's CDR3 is CAISDRGSYEQYF. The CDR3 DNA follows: TGTGCCATCAGTGACAGGGGTTCCTACGAGCAGTACTTC.

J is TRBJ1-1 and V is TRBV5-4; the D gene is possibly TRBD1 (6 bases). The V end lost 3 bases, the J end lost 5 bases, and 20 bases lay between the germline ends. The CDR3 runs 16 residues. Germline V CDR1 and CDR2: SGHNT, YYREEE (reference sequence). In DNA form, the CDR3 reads TGTGCCAGCAGCTCCCGGACAGACCCTTTTAGGACTGAAGCTTTCTTT. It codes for CASSSRTDPFRTEAFF.

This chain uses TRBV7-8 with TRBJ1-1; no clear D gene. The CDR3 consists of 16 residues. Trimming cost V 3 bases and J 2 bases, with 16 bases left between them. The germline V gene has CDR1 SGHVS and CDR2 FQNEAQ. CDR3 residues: CASSLGSPTGNTEAFF. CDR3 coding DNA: TGTGCCAGCAGCTTGGGGTCTCCTACGGGAAACACTGAAGCTTTCTTT.

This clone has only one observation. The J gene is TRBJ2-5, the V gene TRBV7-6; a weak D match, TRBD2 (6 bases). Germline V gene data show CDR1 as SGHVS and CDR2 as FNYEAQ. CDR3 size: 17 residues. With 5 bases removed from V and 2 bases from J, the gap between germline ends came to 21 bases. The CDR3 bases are TGTGCCAGCAGCCCTGGCCCGGACTATACCTTTCAAGAGACCCAGTACTTC. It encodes CASSPGPDYTFQETQYF. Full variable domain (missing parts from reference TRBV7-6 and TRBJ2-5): GAGVSQSPRYKVTKRGQDVALRCDPISGHVSLYWYRQALGQGPEFLTYFNYEAQQDKSGLPNDRFSAERPEGSISTLTIQRTEQRDSAMYRCASSPGPDYTFQETQYFGPGTRLLVL.

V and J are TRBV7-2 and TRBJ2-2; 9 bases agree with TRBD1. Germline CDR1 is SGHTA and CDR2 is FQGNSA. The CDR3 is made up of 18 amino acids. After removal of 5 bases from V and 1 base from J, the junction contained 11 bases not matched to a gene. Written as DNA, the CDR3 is TGTGCCAGCAGCGGACGGCCGGGACAGGGTAGGAACACCGGGGAGCTGTTTTTT. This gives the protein CASSGRPGQGRNTGELFF.

For the CDR3, the DNA is TGTGCCAGCAGCCCGCCAGGGGTGAACACTGAAGCTTTCTTT. Its protein is CASSPPGVNTEAFF. J is TRBJ1-1 and V is TRBV21-1; no check of the table's D call, TRBD1, against the DNA was made. TRBV21-1 is described as a pseudogene. CDR3 length: 14 amino acids.

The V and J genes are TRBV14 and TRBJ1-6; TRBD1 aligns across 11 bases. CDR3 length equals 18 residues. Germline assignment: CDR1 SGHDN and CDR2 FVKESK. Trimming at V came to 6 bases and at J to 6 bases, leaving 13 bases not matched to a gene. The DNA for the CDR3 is TGTGCCAGCAGTCAAATCTCCGGGACAGGGGGAATTAATTCACCCCTCCACTTT. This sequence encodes CASSQISGTGGINSPLHF.